This TCR beta chain was found in a study of cytomegalovirus exposure and HLA in healthy donors (dated by TCRdb to 2015 to 2018). For the wider study: An earlier analysis of roughly 500 of the donors reported about 260 Gb of sequence data and about 120 million unique TCR beta sequences obtained from some 170 million T cells. In the later analysis, no new phenotypic data were used to find candidate immune exposures; instead, reliance was placed on TCR beta sequences and their occurrence across donors. Both class I and class II loci were covered by HLA typing, at four-digit resolution. The T cell repertoires of under 750 subjects were profiled by immunosequencing and related to cytomegalovirus serostatus. Typing coverage differed by locus: A, B, C, DRB1 and DQB1 were typed in roughly 620-640 donors, DQA1 in about 550, DPA1 in approximately 610, and DPB1 in about 450. All discovery cohort repertoires had been generated on a single sequencing platform. Donor age, sex, ethnicity and CMV serostatus were collected together with the repertoire data. Because of strong linkage in the cohort, roughly 5 DR-DQ haplotypes were treated as single units for association and clustering. To predict cytomegalovirus infection status, the study brought together high-throughput TCR immunosequencing, statistical association of individual TCRs with disease status, and machine learning. Along with the approximately 700-subject first cohort, a separate validation cohort of over a hundred different subjects was used. The genetic ancestry cluster associated with self-reported Caucasian donors included 81% of the roughly 380 genotyped donors. Among some 400 genotyped donors of the cohort, an average of approximately 240,000 unique TCR beta nucleotide sequences was sequenced per donor, of which about 18% were non-productive. The study was designed to test whether signatures of past pathogen exposure could be identified by cataloging public T cell receptors. Genome-wide SNP genotypes for about 65% of the roughly 670 donors were used in a later genetic analysis, which treated that subset as a discovery cohort. About 280 gigabases of sequencing data and 70 million to 95 million unique TCR sequences made up an early release that covered roughly 670 HLA-typed donors. To study patterns of TCR occurrence, a later analysis re-analyzed previously published TCR beta repertoires from 550 to 800 donors and added high-resolution HLA genotyping. An earlier analysis of around 540 of the donors applied high-throughput TCR beta sequencing to assess whether each TCR beta V gene segment acted as functional or pseudogenic.

Overall study results and their limits: In a later analysis, most CMV-associated TCR beta chains were found to appear HLA-restricted, with HLA associations seemingly driven largely by CMV exposure. A further reported finding was that TCR beta sequences accurately predicted the HLA-A and HLA-B alleles for most subjects in the first cohort. The study gave a list of under 200 TCR beta chains associated with cytomegalovirus. An association between a missense DCLRE1C variant and V-gene and J-gene trimming of TCR beta chains was found in a later genetic analysis and replicated in an independent cohort. In a later analysis, more than 15,000 TCR beta sequences were associated with specific HLA alleles at a false discovery rate of 0.05. In both the original and validation cohorts, the classifier was reported to diagnose cytomegalovirus status with high specificity and sensitivity. Across donors, most TCR sequences were observed very rarely, whereas some public TCRs were present in many individuals. An earlier analysis of around 500 of the donors showed that most TCR beta V segments appeared in productive rearrangements either about 90% or about 30% of the time, which broadly matched IMGT annotations. Strong co-occurrence of HLA alleles, especially DR and DQ, made assigning TCR associations to individual alleles difficult. The only immune exposure information available for the cohort was CMV serostatus. Only TCR beta chains were sequenced in this cohort, and the absence of alpha or paired-chain data limited detectable features. Several of the top co-occurrence clusters appeared to be linked to parvovirus B19, influenza, CMV and Epstein-Barr virus, according to a later analysis. It was suggested by the authors that the approach could potentially be generalized to other disease states and immunological phenotypes. According to a later genetic analysis, donors in an Asian-associated ancestry cluster had fewer N-insertions in productive TCRs than the approximately 670-donor mean. Around 16 rarely observed V segments, including chromosome 9 orphons, were excluded from the earlier analysis of a few hundred of the donors because counts were too low. Three of the identified cytomegalovirus-associated TCR beta chains were confirmed in vitro to be specific for cytomegalovirus antigens. A cluster of highly shared sequence variants was judged likely to represent a technical artifact of the sequencing pipeline. In a later analysis, HLA-associated TCR beta chains were found to be more clonally expanded and to have lower generation probabilities than equally common non-associated chains. In a later analysis, the rate of TCR association differed among HLA loci, with DRB1 alleles having the most associated TCRs and HLA-C alleles having the fewest. Because HLA typing was unavailable for some donors at each locus, only the typed subset was used in association tests. Correlated functional status among segregating V segments might be attributable to linkage disequilibrium, but an unknown experimental factor could not be ruled out. The 87-base-pair reads could not distinguish some IMGT-functional V segments, including TRBV6-2 and TRBV6-3, so those segments were excluded. Sequencing depth was assumed to be roughly uniform across donors in the presence/absence analyses, though that assumption may not hold.

The CDR3 holds 15 amino acids from the cysteine to the phenylalanine. The read is trimmed to its CDR3 DNA, 45 bases read in frame from base 1. Based on the germline V gene, the CDR1 and CDR2 sequences are SGHRS and YFSETQ. The germline ends are 13 bases apart after V is trimmed by 0 bases and J by 7 bases. On this clone: Its antigen target is currently unknown. No base-level quality is on record; no much larger clone is a single base apart.

Library construction relied on the immunoSEQ multiplex PCR assay. For the multiplex PCR, a mixture combining 60 forward primers for TCR Vbeta segments and 13 reverse primers for TCR Jbeta segments was used. The CDR3 region of rearranged TCR beta genes was amplified from genomic DNA with a multiplex PCR assay. On the Illumina HiSeq System, the amplified TCR beta libraries were sequenced as 87-base-pair reads. The study's own analysis went as follows. In a later analysis, 70 million to 95 million unique TCR beta chains were counted across the 650 to 700 repertoires, and some 10 million of these chains were shared by at least two donors. Raw reads were error-corrected and collapsed into unique sequences by a nearest-neighbor algorithm in which closely related sequences were merged to remove PCR and sequencing errors. V, D and J gene segments were assigned by aligning CDR3 sequences to IMGT reference sequences. Each retained sequence needed at least a six-nucleotide match to both a V gene segment and a J gene segment. Rearrangements were classified as productive when the CDR3 lacked stop codons and remained in frame with V and J, and all other rearrangements were classified as non-productive. CDR3 was defined according to IMGT convention as the region running from the second conserved V-encoded cysteine to the conserved J-encoded phenylalanine. The earlier analysis of 500 to 650 of the donors excluded any sequence lacking an unambiguous match to a single V gene segment. In an earlier analysis of approximately 560 of the donors, a V segment was called functional when productive rearrangements were above 56.7%, and segregating when the standard deviation between donors exceeded 5%. A statistical classification framework was built for diagnosing cytomegalovirus status from the catalog of TCR beta chain sequences. A later analysis assigned V and J genes by comparing TCR nucleotide sequences with IMGT/GENE-DB human TR gene sequences. The TCRdist pipeline was used in a later analysis to assign CDR3 sequences and most-parsimonious VDJ recombination scenarios. In a later analysis, each TCR beta chain was defined by its CDR3 amino acid sequence together with its V-gene family, and reads lacking a unique V-gene family were excluded. In a later analysis, 450 to 600 highly shared, low-generation-probability nucleotide sequences were removed to address suspected cross-contamination and a sequencing artifact. For each public chain, a later analysis derived a clonal expansion index from normalized ranks of inferred template counts within each repertoire. A later analysis computed generation probabilities with a VDJ recombination model fitted to out-of-frame rearrangements, and checked the results against IGoR. A later analysis scored TCR-TCR, TCR-HLA and TCR-CMV co-occurrence with hypergeometric tests, applying a repertoire-size bias correction to TCR pairs. To estimate false discovery rates, a later analysis permuted the HLA or CMV assignments 20 times. In a later analysis, co-occurring TCRs were grouped using DBSCAN, and TCRdist sequence similarity was added for clustering within HLA-allele-positive subsets. Repertoires with fewer than 30,000 or more than 120,000 public chains were left out of co-occurrence clustering, as were several repertoires with anomalous nucleotide sharing. In TCRdb, the immuneACCESS table is reduced to in-frame sequences with V and J assigned. These tables do not hold every clone; where another copy was compared, an unresolved V gene accounts for under half, and the others remain unexplained. D and trimming come from the DNA, and the V and J calls and clone size come from that table. For this sample the table gives about 160,000 clones, of which approximately 80% were detected only once. The ten biggest clones cover 0.95% to 1.5% of the sample.

The cohort was made up of around 720 healthy bone marrow donors. All cohort members were sampled while nominally healthy, although unrecorded immune exposures were likely present. The donor tested CMV seronegative, placing the donor among the roughly 340 seronegative members of the cohort. A peripheral blood sample was collected from each donor, and TCR beta sequencing was performed on peripheral blood mononuclear cells. Genomic DNA extraction from the blood cell samples was performed with the Qiagen DNeasy Blood Extraction Kit. Recombination joined TRBV5-1 with TRBJ1-4; TRBD1 is a weak D gene call, 5 bases matching. The receptor was derived from a boy aged 2 to 10 in good health and CMV-seronegative. Sequencing input: PBMCs. The DNA sequence is given as TGCGCCAGCAGCTTGGCCGCGGGGCGAGGTGAAAAACTGTTTTTT. Translated, it gives CASSLAAGRGEKLFF.